Below, 23 T cell receptor beta chains from the same sample are listed, as sequenced in a study of OX40 agonist ivuxolimab in advanced cancers. Libraries were prepared by immunoSEQ multiplex PCR; TCRdb keeps only in-frame clonotypes and omits some of them. The data contain around 80,000 clones, 91% of them singletons. The source material was CD4+ or CD8+ T cells sorted from blood, sampled in a trial of the OX40 agonist ivuxolimab. The origin of the receptors is an adult with an advanced solid tumor such as melanoma, head and neck, liver or kidney cancer.

The chain recombines TRBV7-9 with TRBJ2-6; D unresolved. CDR1 is SEHNR, CDR2 FQNEAQ, per germline (reference sequence). The CDR3 totals 19 residues. Trimming shortened V by 3 bases and J by 2 bases, and 20 bases separated the two germline ends. This CDR3 reads CASSFQLGIVRAGANVLTF. Written as DNA, the CDR3 is TGTGCCAGCAGCTTCCAACTGGGTATAGTTAGGGCTGGGGCCAACGTCCTGACTTTC.

V and J are TRBV5-1 and TRBJ2-5; 10 nucleotides agree with TRBD2. Germline CDR1 SGHRS, CDR2 YFSETQ. Trimming took 4 bases from V and 2 from J; bases not matched to a gene: 14. This CDR3 is built from 18 residues. The CDR3, as DNA: TGCGCCAGCAGCCCTGGGACTAGCGCGAGCAATATTCAAGAGACCCAGTACTTC. This encodes CASSPGTSASNIQETQYF.

V is TRBV5-1 and J is TRBJ2-2; no definite D call. The CDR3 spans 14 residues. Looked up from germline, CDR1 is SGHRS and CDR2 is YFSETQ. The V end lost 0 bases, the J end lost 1 base, and 4 bases lay between the germline ends. DNA for the CDR3: TGCGCCAGCAGCTTGGGCAGGAACACCGGGGAGCTGTTTTTT. Its translation: CASSLGRNTGELFF.

V gene TRBV5-4 combines with J gene TRBJ1-2; D not resolved. V gave up 3 bases and J gave up 7 bases, with 19 bases separating them. From germline, CDR1 is SGHNT and CDR2 YYREEE (reference sequence). The CDR3 has 15 residues. CDR3 sequence (DNA): TGTGCCAGCAGCTCCCCTGGGTACGGTTTCTCTGGCTACACCTTC. Protein product: CASSSPGYGFSGYTF.

The chain employs TRBV2 and TRBJ2-5, with D possibly called TRBD1 or TRBD2 (5 bases each). Trimming removed 6 bases at V and 2 bases at J, with 10 bases between. The CDR3 extends over 13 amino acids. The V gene's germline CDR1 is SNHLY and CDR2 FYNNEI. The CDR3 DNA reads TGTGCCAGCAGGGGGGACGTTCAAGAGACCCAGTACTTC. Translating gives CASRGDVQETQYF.

The chain has TRBV29-1 and TRBJ1-2; possibly TRBD1 for D (5 bases). Trimming took 3 bases from V and 1 from J, leaving 6 bases between them. Germline loops: CDR1 SQVTM, CDR2 ANQGSEA. This CDR3 has 12 amino acids. The CDR3 DNA follows: TGCAGCGTTGAGACAGTTAACTATGGCTACACCTTC. Translated, it gives CSVETVNYGYTF.

This clone was recorded a few times. The rearrangement joins TRBV30 to TRBJ1-5, with 8 nucleotides matching TRBD1. V trimming: 1 base; J trimming: 2 bases; junction bases outside the gene matches: 1. This CDR3 spans 14 amino acids. From germline, CDR1 is GTSNPN and CDR2 SVGIG (reference sequence). CDR3 in amino acids: CAWSGGQGNQPQHF. DNA of the CDR3: TGTGCCTGGAGTGGGGGACAGGGCAATCAGCCCCAGCATTTT.

J is TRBJ1-2 and V is TRBV5-4, with 7 bases lining up with TRBD1. The CDR3 runs 15 residues. V dropped 2 bases and J dropped 2; count of bases not matched to a gene: 6. Germline CDR1 and CDR2: SGHNT and YYREEE (reference sequence). The CDR3 DNA reads as TGTGCCAGCAGCTTAGGGGGCAGGGCAAACTATGGCTACACCTTC. As protein: CASSLGGRANYGYTF.

J is TRBJ2-7 and V is TRBV28; either TRBD1 or TRBD2 may supply D (5 bases each). Trimming shortened V by 5 bases and J by 2 bases, and 13 bases separated the two germline ends. The CDR3 runs 14 residues. Germline assignment: CDR1 MDHEN and CDR2 SYDVKM. The DNA of the CDR3 is TGTGCCAGCAGTCAATCGAGGGGCGCCTACGAGCAGTACTTC. It encodes CASSQSRGAYEQYF.

CDR3 DNA: TGTGCCAGCCGCGGCAGGGGCAATCAGCCCCAGCATTTT. Its translation: CASRGRGNQPQHF. The J gene is TRBJ1-5, the V gene TRBV2, with D tentatively TRBD1 (5 bases). Trimming cost V 8 bases and J 2 bases, with 10 bases left between them. The CDR3 length is 13 residues. Germline assignment: CDR1 SNHLY and CDR2 FYNNEI.

V is TRBV7-2 and J is TRBJ2-1; no reliable D call. Germline loops: CDR1 SGHTA, CDR2 FQGNSA. CDR3 length equals 11 residues. V was shortened by 8 bases and J by 4 bases, with 6 bases between the two germline ends. CDR3 amino acids: CASARYNEQFF. The CDR3 bases are TGTGCCAGCGCCAGGTACAATGAGCAGTTCTTC.

The J gene is TRBJ1-5, the V gene TRBV2, with D hard to call. The germline V gene encodes CDR1 SNHLY and CDR2 FYNNEI. This CDR3 has 15 amino acids. V lost 2 bases and J 7 bases, leaving 15 bases between the germline ends. The CDR3 DNA follows: TGTGCCAGCAGTGAAAGCACGACTGGAGGGCAGCCCCAGCATTTT. Its translation: CASSESTTGGQPQHF.

This chain links TRBV7-8 with TRBJ1-4, with 11 bases lining up with TRBD1. In germline, CDR1 is SGHVS, CDR2 FQNEAQ. After removal of 5 bases from V and 8 bases from J, the junction contained 4 bases not matched to a gene. The CDR3 length is 14 residues. DNA for the CDR3: TGTGCCAGCAGCCGGGACAGGGGGGACGAAAAACTGTTTTTT. It encodes CASSRDRGDEKLFF.

This clone was seen a few times. The rearrangement joins TRBV4-1 to TRBJ1-2; no reliable D call. The CDR3 sequence is 13 residues long. Germline CDR1 and CDR2: MGHRA and YSYEKL. V dropped 0 bases and J dropped 2 bases, with 4 bases sitting between them. As DNA, the CDR3 is TGCGCCAGCAGCCAAGACGGGAACTATGGCTACACCTTC. It is translated as CASSQDGNYGYTF.

The genes are TRBV11-3 and TRBJ1-1; D is uncertain. There are 13 residues in the CDR3. Trimming removed 5 bases at V and 0 bases at J, with 7 bases between. Germline CDR1 reads SGHNT; CDR2 reads YENEEA. CDR3 nucleotides: TGTGCCAGCAGCGGACTGGTGAACACTGAAGCTTTCTTT. Translation gives CASSGLVNTEAFF. Complete variable domain (other parts from reference TRBV11-3 and TRBJ1-1): EAGVVQSPRYKIIEKKQPVAFWCNPISGHNTLYWYLQNLGQGPELLIRYENEEAVDDSQLPKDRFSAERLKGVDSTLKIQPAELGDSAVYLCASSGLVNTEAFFGQGTRLTVV.

This clone was counted a single time. The rearrangement links TRBV6-1 to TRBJ1-3; no clear D gene. The V end lost 2 bases, the J end lost 0 bases, and 5 bases lay between the germline ends. Germline V gene data show CDR1 as MNHNS and CDR2 as SASEGT. This CDR3 is 14 amino acids long. The CDR3, as DNA: TGTGCCAGCAGTGAAATGAGCTCTGGAAACACCATATATTTT. Translating it yields CASSEMSSGNTIYF.

This clone was detected a few times. The chain employs TRBV5-3 and TRBJ1-3; D remains unclear. TRBV5-3 is given ORF status, its function remaining uncertain. The CDR3 is 16 residues long. V was clipped by 0 bases and J by 4 bases, with 14 bases between them. Written as DNA, the CDR3 is TGTGCCAGAAGCTTGGGGGTCCCTCAGAAGGGAAACACCATATATTTT. It codes for CARSLGVPQKGNTIYF.

For the CDR3, the DNA is TGTGCCAGCAGCCTCCCGACAGGGGGCTTGGAGACCCAGTACTTC. This gives the protein CASSLPTGGLETQYF. The J gene is TRBJ2-5, the V gene TRBV5-4; TRBD1 matches 10 bases. The CDR3 consists of 15 residues. From germline, CDR1 is SGHNT and CDR2 YYREEE (reference sequence). V lost 4 bases, J lost 5 bases, and 8 bases stayed unmatched.

The chain employs TRBV13 and TRBJ1-3; D not resolved. The V gene lost 3 bases and the J gene lost 0 bases, with 9 bases spanning the gap. This CDR3 contains 15 residues. Germline-derived CDR1 and CDR2 are PRHDT and FYEKMQ (reference sequence). The DNA for the CDR3 is TGTGCCAGCAGCTTGGTCACGAACTCTGGAAACACCATATATTTT. This translates into CASSLVTNSGNTIYF.

The chain has TRBV18 and TRBJ2-7, with TRBD1 identical over 9 bases. The CDR3 consists of 18 residues. Trimming removed 3 bases from V and 0 bases from J; junction bases left unmatched: 12. Germline V gene data show CDR1 as KGHSH and CDR2 as LQKENI. The CDR3 coding sequence is TGTGCCAGCTCACCCGAAACGGGTGGACAGGGGAGCTCCTACGAGCAGTACTTC. Amino acids: CASSPETGGQGSSYEQYF.

The rearrangement joins TRBV9 to TRBJ2-1, with D maybe TRBD2 (5 bases). Trimming left V 4 bases short and J 10 bases short, with 12 bases between. The CDR3 is made up of 12 amino acids. Germline V gives CDR1 SGDLS, CDR2 YYNGEE. CDR3 DNA: TGTGCCAGCAGCTTAGAGGGCTTCGAGCAGTTCTTC. Protein product: CASSLEGFEQFF.

The chain has TRBV4-3 and TRBJ2-3; D unresolved. Deletions cut 0 bases from V and 2 bases from J, with 9 bases between. The CDR3 extends over 15 amino acids. Germline lookup yields CDR1 LGHNA and CDR2 YSLEER. The DNA for the CDR3 is TGCGCCAGCAGCCAAGATCCCACGTTCACAGATACGCAGTATTTT. It is translated as CASSQDPTFTDTQYF.

There are a few counts of this clone. Other nucleotide sequences from this sample produce the same CDR3. The rearrangement uses TRBV7-2 and TRBJ1-1; 8 bases match TRBD1. The germline gives CDR1 SGHTA, CDR2 FQGNSA. CDR3 length: 14 residues. Germline trimming cut 3 bases from V and 1 base from J; bases unmatched to any gene: 1. The chain's CDR3 is CASSFGTGNTEAFF. The DNA for the CDR3 is TGTGCCAGCAGCTTCGGGACAGGGAACACTGAAGCTTTCTTT.